The rows below give T cell receptor beta chains drawn from one sample of a study of blood T cells in healthy people across ages. MiXCR was run by TCRdb on the 5' RACE reads, yielding one entry per CDR3 protein. The repertoire includes roughly 1,800,000 distinct CDR3 sequences, about 50% of them detected once, and approximately 2% sits in the top ten. Input material: blood. These receptors were taken from a woman aged 40 to 50 in good health. CDR3s include the opening cysteine and the closing phenylalanine or tryptophan. A D gene is named only where the DNA matches it firmly. Only part of the rows carry a size: once, few, many, or a class if the clone is expanded.

j_call v_call d_call clone_size cdr3_nt cdr3_aa
TRBJ2-5 TRBV7-9 TRBD1 NA TGTGCCAGCAGCTTACGACAGGGGGCTGTGGAGACCCAGTACTTC CASSLRQGAVETQYF
TRBJ2-1 TRBV10-3 TRBD1 few TGTGCCATATTTAGGGGACAGGGGGATAATGAGCAGTTCTTC CAIFRGQGDNEQFF
TRBJ2-1 TRBV3-1 NA NA TGTGCCAGCAGCCAATGGGGGGAGACCCAGTTCTTC CASSQWGETQFF
TRBJ2-5 TRBV29-1 NA NA TGCAGCGTTCCAACGTGGGGACGCCAAGAGACCCAGTACTTC CSVPTWGRQETQYF
TRBJ1-2 TRBV4-3 NA once TGCGCCAGCAGCCAAGATATGGGGTCAGTCTATGGCTACACCTTC CASSQDMGSVYGYTF
TRBJ2-7 TRBV7-9 NA few TGTGCCAGCAGCCTTCGGCAGGGGCCCCTCTACGAGCAGTACTTC CASSLRQGPLYEQYF
TRBJ2-1 TRBV20-1 NA NA TGCAGTGCCCCAAGAGGGGCTAGCGAAAGGAATGAGCAGTTCTTC CSAPRGASERNEQFF
TRBJ2-5 TRBV5-1 NA many TGCGCCAGCAGCTTGGCCCAAGAGACCCAGTACTTC CASSLAQETQYF
TRBJ2-7 TRBV20-1 NA NA TGCAGTGCTAGAGATAATAGAGGGTACGAGCAGTACTTC CSARDNRGYEQYF
TRBJ2-1 TRBV10-3 TRBD2 few TGTGCCATCAGTGAGGCCCTAGCGGGGGGTTACAATGAGCAGTTCTTC CAISEALAGGYNEQFF
TRBJ2-3 TRBV29-1 TRBD2 NA TGCAGCGTACCCCGACTAGCGGGGGTAACAGATACGCAGTATTTT CSVPRLAGVTDTQYF
TRBJ1-6 TRBV15 NA once TGTGCCACCAGCAGAGCGGCGGATTCACCCCTCCACTTT CATSRAADSPLHF
TRBJ1-5 TRBV20-1 NA NA TGCAGTGCTGAGACAATTAAGGGAAGCAATCAGCCCCAGCATTTT CSAETIKGSNQPQHF
TRBJ2-5 TRBV12-3/TRBV12-4 NA NA TGTGCCAGCAGAACAGGGCAGTCGGCCCAGTACTTC CASRTGQSAQYF
TRBJ1-5 TRBV7-2 NA NA TGTGCCAGCAGCTTAGTGGGGACGACACCTCAGCCCCAGCATTTT CASSLVGTTPQPQHF
TRBJ2-7 TRBV11-2 NA few TGTGCCAGCAGCTTAGTTAGGGCACCCTCTCCTTGGGAGCAGTACTTC CASSLVRAPSPWEQYF
TRBJ2-1 TRBV24-1 NA NA TGTGTTGGCGCGGGGAGAGTGTCCGGTGAGCAGTTCTTC CVGAGRVSGEQFF
TRBJ1-3 TRBV5-1 TRBD1 NA TGCGCCAGCAGCTGGGGACAGGGGACGGGAAACACCATATATTTT CASSWGQGTGNTIYF
TRBJ1-2 TRBV20-1 NA NA TGCAGTGCTAGAGAGGACAGTACCTATGGCTACACCTTC CSAREDSTYGYTF
TRBJ2-5 TRBV14 NA NA TGTGCCAGCAGCCCCCTCAGGGCCGGTCGGGAGACCCAGTACTTC CASSPLRAGRETQYF
TRBJ2-7 TRBV10-3 TRBD1 few TGTGCCTCCCAGCTAGGACAGGGGGGAGGCTACGAGCAGTACTTC CASQLGQGGGYEQYF
TRBJ2-5 TRBV2 TRBD2 NA TGTGCCAGCGGACGCCTTCCTAGCGGCGGAGAGACCCAGTACTTC CASGRLPSGGETQYF
TRBJ2-3 TRBV27 NA NA TGTGCCAGCATCTCGTCGGATACGCAGTATTTT CASISSDTQYF
TRBJ2-5 TRBV27 NA NA TGTGCCAGCAGTTTTCGGGGGCACATAGAGACCCAGTACTTC CASSFRGHIETQYF
TRBJ2-1 TRBV28 TRBD1 NA TGTGCCATCCGGGACAGGGGGGACAATGAGCAGTTCTTC CAIRDRGDNEQFF
TRBJ2-1 TRBV10-1 NA few TGCGCCAGCAGTGATGGCGGGGCCAATCCAAAGGGGCAGTTCTTC CASSDGGANPKGQFF
TRBJ2-7 TRBV7-2 NA NA TGTGCCAGCAGCCAGACAGGAGGGTTCGCCTACGAGCAGTACTTC CASSQTGGFAYEQYF
TRBJ2-7 TRBV4-1 TRBD2 few TGCGCCAGCAGCCACTCGGCCGGGACTAGCTCGTCATCGTACTTC CASSHSAGTSSSSYF
TRBJ2-5 TRBV9 TRBD2 few TGTGCCAGCAGCGTAGCAAGTAGCGGGGAGCAAGAGACCCAGTACTTC CASSVASSGEQETQYF
TRBJ2-1 TRBV7-2 TRBD2 NA TGTGCCAGCAGCTTCGAACGGGGGGGCTACAATGAGCAGTTCTTC CASSFERGGYNEQFF
TRBJ2-7 TRBV4-1 TRBD1 few TGCGCCAGCAGCCAAGGCCAGGGGGCGTCCGAGCAGTACTTC CASSQGQGASEQYF
TRBJ1-6 TRBV20-1 NA NA TGCAGTGCTCGGACAGACCATAATTCACCCCTCCACTTT CSARTDHNSPLHF
TRBJ2-2 TRBV4-3 TRBD1 NA TGCGCCAGCGGAATCAGGGGGACCGGGGAGCTGTTTTTT CASGIRGTGELFF
TRBJ2-3 TRBV20-1 TRBD2 NA TGCAGTCCTAGGAAGGTGACTAGCGGGGTTCAGAGAGATACGCAGTATTTT CSPRKVTSGVQRDTQYF
TRBJ2-1 TRBV20-1 NA few TGCAGTGCTAGTAGGGGCAGATACAATGAGCAGTTCTTC CSASRGRYNEQFF
TRBJ1-1 TRBV6-2/TRBV6-3 TRBD1 few TGTGCCAGCAGTTACGACAGGGACACTGAAGCTTTCTTT CASSYDRDTEAFF
TRBJ1-2 TRBV5-1 TRBD1 few TGCGCCAGCAGCCGGAGGGGCAACCAGGGGGACTATGGCTACACCTTC CASSRRGNQGDYGYTF
TRBJ1-6 TRBV29-1 TRBD1 NA TGCAGCGTTGAAGAGGGGGACAGGATCTTCAATTCACCCCTCCACTTT CSVEEGDRIFNSPLHF
TRBJ1-6 TRBV20-1 TRBD1 NA TGCAGTGCTCCGAAACGACAGGGCTCATTTGTTAATTCACCCCTCCACTTT CSAPKRQGSFVNSPLHF
TRBJ2-1 TRBV25-1 TRBD1 NA TGTGCCAGCAGTGAATATGACCCCCGACAGGGGACCTACAATGAGCAGTTCTTC CASSEYDPRQGTYNEQFF
TRBJ1-2 TRBV9 NA NA TGTGCCAGCAGCGTTACGAACAGGGTCTACGGGAACTATGGCTACACCTTC CASSVTNRVYGNYGYTF
TRBJ1-5 TRBV12-3/TRBV12-4 NA NA TGTGCCAGCGCGCAGGGTGGGCCCCGGCAGCCCCAGCATTTT CASAQGGPRQPQHF
TRBJ2-7 TRBV5-5 TRBD1 NA TGTGCCAGCAGCTTGGCGACAGGGGGGGCCTACGAGCGGTACTTC CASSLATGGAYERYF
TRBJ2-7 TRBV28 NA NA TGTGCCAGCGGTTCAGGGTTAGGTGAGCAGTACTTC CASGSGLGEQYF
TRBJ2-3 TRBV4-2 TRBD2 NA TGTGCCAGCAGCCAAGATTGGAGTAGCGGGGGGGCTCAAGTTGATACGCAGTATTTT CASSQDWSSGGAQVDTQYF
TRBJ1-5 TRBV5-5 NA few TGTGCCAGCAGCTTGGATGTAGGCTATCAGCCCCAGCATTTT CASSLDVGYQPQHF
TRBJ1-6 TRBV20-1 NA NA TGCAGTGCTAGACGAACGCAGGGTGATTCACCCCTCCACTTT CSARRTQGDSPLHF
TRBJ2-5 TRBV5-1 NA many TGCGCCAGCAGCCTGACCGTTAACATCCAAGAGACCCAGTACTTC CASSLTVNIQETQYF
TRBJ2-7 TRBV20-1 TRBD1 NA TGCAGTGCTACCACTGGGGACAGGGGCACCTACGAGCAGTACTTC CSATTGDRGTYEQYF